The 5 T cell receptor beta chains reported below all come from one sample, sequenced in a study of shared clonotypes between healthy human individuals. TCRdb's table, derived via immunoSEQ multiplex PCR, lists solely in-frame clones and lacks some. The repertoire holds more than 2,000,000 clones, with around nine tenths as singletons. The sequencing input was naive CD4+ T cells sorted from blood. Noted subset: CD45RA+ positively selected. The source of these receptors is a man younger than 30 in good health.

Concerning this clone: In the same sample, other DNA sequences code for this CDR3. This CDR3 reads CAWSRKYEQYF. For the CDR3, the DNA is TGTGCCTGGAGCCGTAAATACGAGCAGTACTTC. The chain has TRBV30 and TRBJ2-7; D gene unclear. V was shortened by 3 bases and J by 4 bases, with 7 bases between the two germline ends. This CDR3 spans 11 amino acids. Germline V lookup: CDR1 GTSNPN, CDR2 SVGIG (reference sequence).

The rearrangement links TRBV7-2 to TRBJ2-5; 10 nucleotides agree with TRBD2. There are 17 residues in the CDR3. Germline-derived CDR1 and CDR2 are SGHTA and FQGNSA. J lost 1 base, V lost 1 base, and 6 bases had no gene match. This CDR3 reads CASSLGLLAGPQETQYF. The CDR3 nucleotides read TGTGCCAGCAGCTTAGGGCTACTAGCGGGGCCCCAAGAGACCCAGTACTTC.

V usage is TRBV27 and J usage is TRBJ1-5; D gene unclear. V lost 8 bases, J lost 4 bases, and 21 bases lay in between. Germline V CDR1 and CDR2: MNHEY, SMNVEV (reference sequence). The CDR3 runs 16 residues. CDR3 sequence (DNA): TGTGCCAGCGGGTATCGGGCGCCTCATCTTAATCAGCCCCAGCATTTT. Protein: CASGYRAPHLNQPQHF.

The V call is TRBV6-1, the J call TRBJ1-2; 7 bases fit TRBD1. The CDR3 has 14 residues. Germline V CDR1 and CDR2: MNHNS, SASEGT. The trim removed 7 bases at V and 7 bases at J, leaving 12 bases unmatched. CDR3 region: CASTPDRAVRGYTF. The CDR3 region has the DNA TGTGCCAGCACCCCCGACAGGGCCGTTCGTGGCTACACCTTC.

V gene TRBV18 combines with J gene TRBJ2-7, with D possibly matching TRBD2 (5 bases). CDR3 length: 13 residues. Trimming removed 3 bases at V and 3 bases at J, with 9 bases between. Per germline, CDR1 KGHSH and CDR2 LQKENI. CDR3 sequence reads: CASSPGAYYEQYF. CDR3 DNA sequence: TGTGCCAGCTCACCGGGAGCTTACTACGAGCAGTACTTC. Combining the CDR3 with reference TRBV18 and TRBJ2-7 gives the whole variable domain NAGVMQNPRHLVRRRGQEARLRCSPMKGHSHVYWYRQLPEEGLKFMVYLQKENIIDESGMPKERFSAEFPKEGPSILRIQQVVRGDSAAYFCASSPGAYYEQYFGPGTRLTVT.